The source of this T cell receptor beta chain is a study of shared clonotypes between healthy human individuals. Overall study context: Each donor contributed plates that comprised three CD4 naive, three CD4 memory, two CD8 naive and one CD8 memory.

Libraries were prepared by immunoSEQ multiplex PCR; TCRdb keeps only in-frame clonotypes and omits some of them. The sample has 2 million to 2.5 million clones; roughly 94% are singletons. Naive CD8 cells lacked CD45RO, underwent positive selection for CCR7 and left out terminally differentiated effector memory CD45RA+ cells. Unmatched junction bases numbered 16, after V lost 5 bases and J lost 6 bases. CDR1 and CDR2 (germline): PRHDT, FYEKMQ (reference sequence). CDR3 length equals 18 residues. This receptor was identified in a man between 18 and 29 years old in good health. This rearrangement joins TRBV13 to TRBJ2-3, with TRBD2 matching 11 bases. The sequencing sample was made of naive CD8+ T cells sorted from blood. The CDR3 protein is CASSASGTSGSKGDTQYF. CDR3 in DNA: TGTGCCAGCAGCGCCTCCGGGACTAGCGGTAGTAAGGGGGATACGCAGTATTTT.